This TCR beta chain stems from a study of CD8 T cells in Susac syndrome. An amount of RNA that ranged from roughly 0.45 to 1 ug was reverse transcribed with random hexamers. A multiplex approach, immunoSEQ multiplex PCR, amplified TCR beta CDR3 across 54 Vbeta and 13 Jbeta. TCRdb re-analysed the immunoSEQ multiplex PCR reads in MiXCR, keeping a single row per CDR3 protein. The data contain about 120,000 distinct CDR3 sequences, around 94% of them singletons. The CDR3 is 14 residues long. The V and J ends lost 0 bases and 4 bases respectively, with 10 bases between them. The germline gives CDR1 SGDLS, CDR2 YYNGEE. Sequencing targeted TCR beta in T cells from blood (CD8+ and CD4+). It was healthy donors who served as the controls, matched for age and sex. Negative isolation yielded CD4+ and CD8+ T cells, and FACS enriched TEMRA cells.

This chain joins TRBV9 and TRBJ1-2; D uncertain. This sequence was found in a human donor in good health. The material sequenced was CD4+ T cells from PBMCs. The CDR3 DNA reads TGTGCCAGCAGCGTAGGCACGGACGCCTATGGCTACACCTTC. Protein: CASSVGTDAYGYTF.